Each of the 23 T cell receptor beta chains below was sequenced from the same sample in a study of blood T cell repertoires in COVID-19. The table came from immunoSEQ multiplex PCR; TCRdb's copy has only in-frame clones and leaves some out. The top ten clones hold 3% to 4% of a sample with about 160,000 clones, over 80% of them seen once. Source material: peripheral blood. These receptors were taken from a woman aged 55-69 years who had recovered from COVID-19.

DNA for the CDR3: TGTGCCAGTAGTATAGGGGGGCTCGGCACTGAAGCTTTCTTT. Protein product: CASSIGGLGTEAFF. This chain joins TRBV19 and TRBJ1-1, with D perhaps matching TRBD1 (6 bases). Germline lookup yields CDR1 LNHDA and CDR2 SQIVND (reference sequence). Between the trimmed V and J ends, which lost 1 base and 4 bases, there was a span of 10 bases. This CDR3 has 14 residues. Looking up the rest from reference TRBV19 and TRBJ1-1 gives the full variable domain: DGGITQSPKYLFRKEGQNVTLSCEQNLNHDAMYWYRQDPGQGLRLIYYSQIVNDFQKGDIAEGYSVSREKKESFPLTVTSAQKNPTAFYLCASSIGGLGTEAFFGQGTRLTVV.

The chain recombines TRBV10-3 with TRBJ1-1; TRBD1 aligns across 7 bases. Germline CDR1 and CDR2: ENHRY and SYGVKD. There are 15 residues in the CDR3. The ends lost 1 base at V and 2 bases at J; junction bases unmatched: 4. DNA for the CDR3: TGTGCCATCAGTGAGTTGCGGGACAGAAACACTGAAGCTTTCTTT. Translating gives CAISELRDRNTEAFF.

Points on this clone: Other DNA sequences in the same sample also yield this CDR3. The chain employs TRBV4-3 and TRBJ1-2; 8 nucleotides match TRBD1. This CDR3 has 15 residues. Germline V CDR1 and CDR2: LGHNA, YSLEER. V was pared by 0 bases and J by 3 bases, with 3 bases of the junction left unmatched. The CDR3 region is CASSQDGTGYYGYTF. DNA for the CDR3: TGCGCCAGCAGCCAAGATGGGACAGGTTACTATGGCTACACCTTC.

J is TRBJ2-7 and V is TRBV6-5; weak D call: TRBD1 (6 bases). V was trimmed by 8 bases and J by 0 bases, leaving 14 bases between them. Germline-derived CDR1 and CDR2 are MNHEY and SVGAGI. CDR3 size: 14 residues. CDR3 in amino acids: CASGQRDISYEQYF. The CDR3 bases are TGTGCCAGCGGACAACGGGACATCTCCTACGAGCAGTACTTC.

V usage is TRBV9 and J usage is TRBJ2-5, with D maybe TRBD1 (6 bases). CDR1 is SGDLS, CDR2 YYNGEE, per germline. Trimming cost V 4 bases and J 2 bases, with 12 bases left between them. The CDR3 totals 14 residues. The CDR3 is CASSRGNHQETQYF. CDR3 nucleotide sequence: TGTGCCAGCAGCAGGGGGAACCATCAAGAGACCCAGTACTTC. The full variable domain, its missing parts supplied by reference TRBV9 and TRBJ2-5, is DSGVTQTPKHLITATGQRVTLRCSPRSGDLSVYWYQQSLDQGLQFLIQYYNGEERAKGNILERFSAQQFPDLHSELNLSSLELGDSALYFCASSRGNHQETQYFGPGTRLLVL.

V usage is TRBV18 and J usage is TRBJ1-3; D gene unclear. From germline, CDR1 is KGHSH and CDR2 LQKENI. The germline V and J ends were trimmed by 3 bases and 0 bases, with 15 bases remaining between them. The CDR3 runs 17 residues. The CDR3: CASSPFAAPSSGNTIYF. The CDR3 coding sequence is TGTGCCAGCTCACCCTTCGCGGCCCCGAGCTCTGGAAACACCATATATTTT.

This chain connects TRBV6-5 to TRBJ2-5, with TRBD1 matching 7 bases. This CDR3 contains 15 residues. Germline V gene sequence: CDR1 MNHEY, CDR2 SVGAGI. V lost 7 bases to trimming and J lost 2 bases; unmatched junction nucleotides: 10. As DNA, the CDR3 is TGTGCCAGCAAGGCCAGACAGGGACCTCAAGAGACCCAGTACTTC. It codes for CASKARQGPQETQYF.

The chain joins TRBV7-9 to TRBJ1-1; perhaps TRBD1 as D (6 bases). Trimming removed 5 bases at V and 1 base at J, with 8 bases between. There are 13 residues in the CDR3. Per germline, CDR1 SEHNR and CDR2 FQNEAQ (reference sequence). This chain's CDR3 is CASSADRNTEAFF. The CDR3 DNA is TGTGCCAGCAGCGCGGACAGGAACACTGAAGCTTTCTTT.

In this sample, this clone turned up once. Here the CDR3 reads CASSSNSGGATDTQYF. CDR3 sequence (DNA): TGTGCCAGCAGCTCGAATAGCGGGGGGGCAACAGATACGCAGTATTTT. The chain is built from TRBV11-2 and TRBJ2-3; TRBD2 aligns across 11 bases. V was pared by 4 bases and J by 3 bases, with 6 bases of the junction left unmatched. From germline, CDR1 is SGHAT and CDR2 FQNNGV. This CDR3 has 16 amino acids.

A single count supports this clone. The genes are TRBV5-6 and TRBJ2-3; D unresolved. V shed 4 bases and J shed 7 bases, with 10 bases lying between them. This CDR3 contains 12 residues. Looked up from germline, CDR1 is SGHDT and CDR2 is YYEEEE. The CDR3 DNA reads as TGTGCCAGCAGCCCAAGACAAAATACGCAGTATTTT. It encodes CASSPRQNTQYF.

The rearrangement joins TRBV2 to TRBJ2-1; the D is unclear. The CDR3 is 11 amino acids. V lost 6 bases and J 4 bases, leaving 4 bases between the germline ends. CDR1 is SNHLY and CDR2 is FYNNEI in the germline V gene. CDR3 residues: CASSLYNEQFF. The CDR3 DNA reads as TGTGCCAGCAGCCTATACAATGAGCAGTTCTTC.

V is TRBV19 and J is TRBJ1-1; TRBD1 aligns across 10 bases. The CDR3 length is 17 residues. Germline CDR1 is LNHDA and CDR2 is SQIVND (reference sequence). J gave up 3 bases and V 2 bases, and 9 bases lay outside the gene matches. CDR3 DNA sequence: TGTGCCAGTAGTATACCGGGACAGGGGTTCTCTGACACTGAAGCTTTCTTT. It encodes CASSIPGQGFSDTEAFF.

The CDR3: CASGFTGQQETQYF. CDR3 nucleotides: TGTGCCAGCGGATTCACGGGACAGCAAGAGACCCAGTACTTC. The V call is TRBV25-1, the J call TRBJ2-5; 7 nucleotides align to TRBD1. The germline V gene encodes CDR1 MGHDK and CDR2 SYGVNS. The junction had 8 bases not matched to a gene; V was cut back by 8 bases and J by 2 bases. This CDR3 has 14 amino acids.

This clone was observed once. The chain uses TRBV5-6 and TRBJ2-1, with D possibly TRBD2 on 7 matching bases. Germline CDR1 reads SGHDT; CDR2 reads YYEEEE. V was trimmed by 0 bases and J by 9 bases, leaving 10 bases between them. The CDR3 is 13 amino acids. The chain's CDR3 is CASSLEGGSEQFF. The CDR3 coding sequence is TGTGCCAGCAGCTTGGAGGGGGGGAGTGAGCAGTTCTTC.

V and J are TRBV7-2 and TRBJ2-1; 12 nucleotides agree with TRBD2. CDR3 length: 16 residues. Trimming took 0 bases from V and 8 from J; bases not matched to a gene: 5. Germline V gene data show CDR1 as SGHTA and CDR2 as FQGNSA. CDR3 in amino acids: CASSLAASGGAHEQFF. For the CDR3, the DNA is TGTGCCAGCAGCTTAGCGGCTAGCGGGGGGGCCCATGAGCAGTTCTTC.

The chain couples TRBV5-4 to TRBJ2-3; weak D call: TRBD1 (6 bases). CDR1 is SGHNT and CDR2 is YYREEE in the germline V gene (reference sequence). The V gene lost 0 bases and the J gene lost 7 bases, with 18 bases spanning the gap. The CDR3 consists of 16 residues. This CDR3 is CASSLGGTGMRNTQYF. In nucleotides, the CDR3 is TGTGCCAGCAGCTTGGGGGGTACAGGGATGCGAAATACGCAGTATTTT.

The rearrangement links TRBV6-1 to TRBJ1-2, with D perhaps TRBD1 (6 bases). The CDR3 runs 17 residues. V was cut by 2 bases and J by 4 bases, with 20 bases left in between. Germline-derived CDR1 and CDR2 are MNHNS and SASEGT. This chain's CDR3 is CASSEYVVQGRGYGYTF. CDR3 nucleotides: TGTGCCAGCAGTGAATACGTTGTGCAGGGGCGCGGCTATGGCTACACCTTC.

This rearrangement joins TRBV24-1 to TRBJ1-1; no clear D. V was cut by 5 bases and J by 6 bases, with 12 bases left in between. The CDR3 extends over 13 amino acids. Germline V lookup: CDR1 KGHDR, CDR2 SFDVKD. CDR3 amino acids: CATSGGLSPEAFF. CDR3 in DNA: TGTGCCACCAGTGGTGGTCTTAGCCCTGAAGCTTTCTTT.

The chain has TRBV24-1 and TRBJ2-5; 9 bases are shared with TRBD1. Germline V gene sequence: CDR1 KGHDR, CDR2 SFDVKD. The J segment lost 4 bases and the V segment lost 7 bases, leaving 3 bases of the junction unmatched. The CDR3 runs to 13 residues. The CDR3 DNA follows: TGTGCCACCAGAGGGACAGGGCCAGAGACCCAGTACTTC. This codes for CATRGTGPETQYF.

This clone was recorded at least ten times. The rearrangement links TRBV2 to TRBJ1-5; no clear D gene. This CDR3 has 15 residues. V lost 6 bases to trimming and J lost 1 base, with 13 bases between them. CDR1 is SNHLY, CDR2 FYNNEI, per germline. Here the CDR3 reads CASSGSLGSNQPQHF. The CDR3 DNA is TGTGCCAGCAGCGGGAGCCTTGGGAGCAATCAGCCCCAGCATTTT.

V is TRBV27 and J is TRBJ2-1; maybe TRBD2 (6 bases). The germline V and J ends were trimmed by 5 bases and 5 bases, with 13 bases remaining between them. The length of the CDR3 is 14 residues. From germline, CDR1 is MNHEY and CDR2 SMNVEV (reference sequence). The CDR3 nucleotides are TGTGCCAGCAGTAAGGACTACGTGGACAATGAGCAGTTCTTC. Translated, it gives CASSKDYVDNEQFF.

The CDR3 loop is CASSEQGGNTF. CDR3 coding DNA: TGTGCCAGCAGTGAACAGGGAGGGAACACCTTC. The chain employs TRBV2 and TRBJ1-2, with D possibly TRBD1 on 5 matching bases. This CDR3 has 11 residues. Between the trimmed V and J ends, which lost 2 bases and 12 bases, there was a span of 10 bases. The germline gives CDR1 SNHLY, CDR2 FYNNEI.

The chain couples TRBV19 to TRBJ1-1; 7 positions agree with TRBD1. The junction had 8 bases not matched to a gene; V was cut back by 4 bases and J by 3 bases. Germline loops: CDR1 LNHDA, CDR2 SQIVND (reference sequence). The length of the CDR3 is 15 residues. The CDR3 loop is CASSTQGGGDTEAFF. In nucleotides, the CDR3 is TGTGCCAGTAGTACCCAGGGGGGTGGGGACACTGAAGCTTTCTTT.